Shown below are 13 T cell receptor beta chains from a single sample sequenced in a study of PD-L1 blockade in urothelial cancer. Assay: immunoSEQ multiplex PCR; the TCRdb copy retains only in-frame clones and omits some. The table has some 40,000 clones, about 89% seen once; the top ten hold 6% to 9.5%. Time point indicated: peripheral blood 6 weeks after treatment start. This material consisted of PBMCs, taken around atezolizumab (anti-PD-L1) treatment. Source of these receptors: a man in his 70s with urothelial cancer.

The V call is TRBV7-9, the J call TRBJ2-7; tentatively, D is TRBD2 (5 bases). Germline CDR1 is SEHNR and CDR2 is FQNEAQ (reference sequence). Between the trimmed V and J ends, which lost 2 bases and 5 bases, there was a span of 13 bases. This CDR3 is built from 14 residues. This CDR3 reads CASSLPPGTNEQYF. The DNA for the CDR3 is TGTGCCAGCAGCTTACCACCGGGAACTAACGAGCAGTACTTC.

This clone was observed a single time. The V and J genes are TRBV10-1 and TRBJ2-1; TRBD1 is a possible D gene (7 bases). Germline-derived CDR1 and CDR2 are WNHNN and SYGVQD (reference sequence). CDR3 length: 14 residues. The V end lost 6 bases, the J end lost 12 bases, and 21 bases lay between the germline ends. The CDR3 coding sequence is TGCGCCAGCAGCTCTTCCCAGGGGGGTAAAAGGCAGTTCTTC. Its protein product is CASSSSQGGKRQFF.

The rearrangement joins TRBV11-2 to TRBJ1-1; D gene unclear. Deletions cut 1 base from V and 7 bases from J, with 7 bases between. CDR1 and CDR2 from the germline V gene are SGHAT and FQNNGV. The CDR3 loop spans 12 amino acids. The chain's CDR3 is CASSLGEGEAFF. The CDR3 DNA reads TGTGCCAGCAGCTTAGGGGAGGGTGAAGCTTTCTTT.

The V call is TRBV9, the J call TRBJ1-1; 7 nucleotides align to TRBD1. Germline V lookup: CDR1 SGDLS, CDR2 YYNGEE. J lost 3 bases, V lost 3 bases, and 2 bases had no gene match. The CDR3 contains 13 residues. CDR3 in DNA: TGTGCCAGCAGCGCCACAGGGGACACTGAAGCTTTCTTT. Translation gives CASSATGDTEAFF.

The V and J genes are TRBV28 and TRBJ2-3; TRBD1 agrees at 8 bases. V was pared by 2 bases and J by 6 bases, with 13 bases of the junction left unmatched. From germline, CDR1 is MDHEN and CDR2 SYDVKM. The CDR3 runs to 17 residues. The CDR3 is CASSLRTRTGSGDTQYF. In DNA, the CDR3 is TGTGCCAGCAGTTTACGAACCAGGACAGGGTCGGGGGATACGCAGTATTTT.

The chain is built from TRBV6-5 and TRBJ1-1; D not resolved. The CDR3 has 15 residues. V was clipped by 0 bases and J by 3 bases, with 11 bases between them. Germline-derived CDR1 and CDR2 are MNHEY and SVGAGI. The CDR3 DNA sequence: TGTGCCAGCAGTTACTCGTCGGGGTTGTACACTGAAGCTTTCTTT. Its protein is CASSYSSGLYTEAFF.

The CDR3 bases are TGTGCCAGCAGTGACTCGCGGGGAGGCATTCAGTACTTC. It encodes CASSDSRGGIQYF. V and J are TRBV6-4 and TRBJ2-4, with D possibly TRBD2 on 6 matching bases. In germline, CDR1 is MRHNA, CDR2 SNTAGT. Deletions cut 0 bases from V and 9 bases from J, with 9 bases between. This CDR3 comprises 13 residues.

This chain's CDR3 is CASSTFGATNEKLFF. The CDR3 DNA reads TGTGCCAGTAGTACGTTCGGTGCAACTAATGAAAAACTGTTTTTT. The chain employs TRBV19 and TRBJ1-4; no clear D. Germline CDR1 and CDR2: LNHDA and SQIVND (reference sequence). The CDR3 has 15 residues. The V gene lost 4 bases and the J gene lost 0 bases, with 9 bases spanning the gap.

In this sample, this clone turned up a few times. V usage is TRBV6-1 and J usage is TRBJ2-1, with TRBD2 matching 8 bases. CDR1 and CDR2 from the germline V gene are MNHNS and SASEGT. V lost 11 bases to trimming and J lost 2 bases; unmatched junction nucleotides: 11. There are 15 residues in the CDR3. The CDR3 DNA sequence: TGTGCCGGAGCAGAAGGGCGGGGGGCCTACAATGAGCAGTTCTTC. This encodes CAGAEGRGAYNEQFF.

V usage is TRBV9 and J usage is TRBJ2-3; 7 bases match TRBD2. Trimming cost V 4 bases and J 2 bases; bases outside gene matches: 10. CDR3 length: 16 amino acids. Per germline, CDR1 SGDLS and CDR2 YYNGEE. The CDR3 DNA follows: TGTGCCAGCAGCCCGACGACGGGGGGTAACACAGATACGCAGTATTTT. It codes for CASSPTTGGNTDTQYF.

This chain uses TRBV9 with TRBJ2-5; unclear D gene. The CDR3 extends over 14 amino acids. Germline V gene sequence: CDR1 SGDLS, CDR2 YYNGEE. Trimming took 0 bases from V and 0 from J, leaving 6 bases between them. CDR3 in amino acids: CASSVGRNQETQYF. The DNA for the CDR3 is TGTGCCAGCAGCGTAGGGCGGAACCAAGAGACCCAGTACTTC.

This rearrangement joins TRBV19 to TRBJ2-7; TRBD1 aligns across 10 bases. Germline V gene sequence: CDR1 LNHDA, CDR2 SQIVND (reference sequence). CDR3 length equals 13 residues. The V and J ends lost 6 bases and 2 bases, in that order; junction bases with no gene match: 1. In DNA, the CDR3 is TGTGCCAGTAGAGGGACAGGGGCCTACGAGCAGTACTTC. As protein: CASRGTGAYEQYF.

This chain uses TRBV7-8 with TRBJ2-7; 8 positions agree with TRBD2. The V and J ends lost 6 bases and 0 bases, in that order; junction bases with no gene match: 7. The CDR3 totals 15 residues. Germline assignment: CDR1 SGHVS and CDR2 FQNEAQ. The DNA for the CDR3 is TGTGCCAGCAGGCTGGGACTAGACCTCTCCTACGAGCAGTACTTC. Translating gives CASRLGLDLSYEQYF.